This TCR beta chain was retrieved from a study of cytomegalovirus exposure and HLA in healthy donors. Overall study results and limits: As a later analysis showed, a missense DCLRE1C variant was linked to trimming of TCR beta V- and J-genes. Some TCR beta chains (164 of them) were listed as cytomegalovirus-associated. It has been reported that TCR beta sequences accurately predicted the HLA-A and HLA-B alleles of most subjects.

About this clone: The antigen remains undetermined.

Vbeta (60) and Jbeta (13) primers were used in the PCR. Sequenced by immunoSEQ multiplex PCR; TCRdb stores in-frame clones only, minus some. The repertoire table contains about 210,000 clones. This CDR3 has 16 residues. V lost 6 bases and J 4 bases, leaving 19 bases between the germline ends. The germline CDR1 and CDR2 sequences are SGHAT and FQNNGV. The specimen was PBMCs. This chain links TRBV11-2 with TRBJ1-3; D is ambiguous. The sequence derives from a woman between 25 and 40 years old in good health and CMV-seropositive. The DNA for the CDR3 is TGTGCCAGCAGAACTGCTAAGGGAGCATCCGGAAACACCATATATTTT. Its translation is CASRTAKGASGNTIYF.